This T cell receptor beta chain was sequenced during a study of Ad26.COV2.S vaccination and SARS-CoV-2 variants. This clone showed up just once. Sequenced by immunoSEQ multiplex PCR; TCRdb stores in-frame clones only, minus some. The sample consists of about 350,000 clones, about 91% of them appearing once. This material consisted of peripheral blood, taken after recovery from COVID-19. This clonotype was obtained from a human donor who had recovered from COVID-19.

For the CDR3, the DNA is TGTGCCAGTAAACCCCTCGGGCAGCCTATGGCTGAAGCTTTCTTT. It codes for CASKPLGQPMAEAFF. The chain links TRBV19 to TRBJ1-1, with D uncertain. The CDR3 consists of 15 residues. CDR1 is LNHDA and CDR2 is SQIVND in the germline V gene (reference sequence). V shed 7 bases and J shed 6 bases, with 21 bases lying between them.